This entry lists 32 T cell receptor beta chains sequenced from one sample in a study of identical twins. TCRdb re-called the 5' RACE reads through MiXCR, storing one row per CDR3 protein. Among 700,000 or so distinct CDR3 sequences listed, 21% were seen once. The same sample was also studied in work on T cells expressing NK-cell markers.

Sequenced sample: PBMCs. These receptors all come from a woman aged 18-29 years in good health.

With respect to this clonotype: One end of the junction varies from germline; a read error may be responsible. The CDR3 reads CASSTRGRGETQYF. The CDR3 bases are TGTGCTAGCAGCACCAGGGGCAGGGGAGAGACCCAGTACTTC. The chain is built from TRBV7-8 and TRBJ2-5, with a possible D match to TRBD1 (6 bases). The CDR3 totals 14 residues. Germline-derived CDR1 and CDR2 are SGHVS and FQNEAQ.

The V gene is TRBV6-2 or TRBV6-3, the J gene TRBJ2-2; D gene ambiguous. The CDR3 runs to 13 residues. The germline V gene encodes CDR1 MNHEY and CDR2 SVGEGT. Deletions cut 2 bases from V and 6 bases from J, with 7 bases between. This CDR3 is CASSYRSPGELFF. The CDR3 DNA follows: TGTGCCAGCAGTTACCGCAGCCCCGGGGAGCTGTTTTTT.

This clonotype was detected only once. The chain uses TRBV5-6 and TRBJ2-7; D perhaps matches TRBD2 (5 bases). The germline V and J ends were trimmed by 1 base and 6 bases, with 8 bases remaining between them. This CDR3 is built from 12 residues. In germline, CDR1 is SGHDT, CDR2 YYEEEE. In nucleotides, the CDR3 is TGTGCCAGCAGCTTGCTCGGGGTCGAGCAGTACTTC. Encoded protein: CASSLLGVEQYF.

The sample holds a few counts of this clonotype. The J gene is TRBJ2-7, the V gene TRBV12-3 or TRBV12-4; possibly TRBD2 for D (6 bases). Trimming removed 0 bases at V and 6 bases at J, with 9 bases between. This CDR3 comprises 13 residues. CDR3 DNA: TGTGCCAGCAGTTTAGCGGGAGGTGCCGAGCAGTACTTC. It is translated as CASSLAGGAEQYF.

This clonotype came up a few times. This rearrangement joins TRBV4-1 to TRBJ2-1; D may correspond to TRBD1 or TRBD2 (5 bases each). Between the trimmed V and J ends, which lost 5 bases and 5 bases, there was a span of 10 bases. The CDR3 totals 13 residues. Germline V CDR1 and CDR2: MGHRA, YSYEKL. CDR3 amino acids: CASSGGRDNEQFF. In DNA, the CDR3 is TGCGCCAGCAGCGGGGGACGGGACAATGAGCAGTTCTTC.

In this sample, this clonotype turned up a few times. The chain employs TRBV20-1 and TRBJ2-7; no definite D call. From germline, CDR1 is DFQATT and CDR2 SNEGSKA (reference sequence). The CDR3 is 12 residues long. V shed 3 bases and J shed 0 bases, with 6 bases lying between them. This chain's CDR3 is CSASKVSYEQYF. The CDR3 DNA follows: TGCAGTGCTAGTAAGGTCTCCTACGAGCAGTACTTC.

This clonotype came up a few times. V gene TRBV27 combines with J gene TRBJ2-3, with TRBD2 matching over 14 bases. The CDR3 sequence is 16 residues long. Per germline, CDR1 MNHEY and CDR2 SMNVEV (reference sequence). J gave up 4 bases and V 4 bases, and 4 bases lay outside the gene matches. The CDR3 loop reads CASSYGTSGSSDTQYF. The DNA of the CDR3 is TGTGCCAGCAGTTATGGGACTAGCGGGAGCTCAGATACGCAGTATTTT.

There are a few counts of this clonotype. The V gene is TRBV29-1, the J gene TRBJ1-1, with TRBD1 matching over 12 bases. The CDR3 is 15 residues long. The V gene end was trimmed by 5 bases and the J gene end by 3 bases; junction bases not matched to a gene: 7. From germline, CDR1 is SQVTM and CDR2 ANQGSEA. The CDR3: CSVPGDRGPYTEAFF. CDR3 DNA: TGCAGCGTTCCGGGGGACAGGGGGCCTTACACTGAAGCTTTCTTT.

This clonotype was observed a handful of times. For the CDR3, the DNA is TGTGCCAGCAGCCAAGTACTTGCAGAGACCCAGTACTTC. Its translation is CASSQVLAETQYF. The gene calls are TRBV5-4 and TRBJ2-5; the D is unclear. Germline V gene sequence: CDR1 SGHNT, CDR2 YYREEE (reference sequence). There are 13 residues in the CDR3. Trimming took 4 bases from V and 4 from J, leaving 11 bases between them.

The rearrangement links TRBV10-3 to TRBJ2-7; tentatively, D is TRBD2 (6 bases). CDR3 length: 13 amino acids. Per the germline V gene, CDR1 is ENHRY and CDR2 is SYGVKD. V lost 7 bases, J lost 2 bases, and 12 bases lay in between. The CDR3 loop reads CAITPDYTYEQYF. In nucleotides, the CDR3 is TGTGCCATCACCCCGGACTATACCTACGAGCAGTACTTC.

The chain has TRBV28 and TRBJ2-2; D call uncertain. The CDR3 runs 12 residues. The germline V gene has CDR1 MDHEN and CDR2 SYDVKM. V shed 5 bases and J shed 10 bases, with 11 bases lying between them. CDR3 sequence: CASSRSESELFF. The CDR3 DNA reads TGTGCCAGCAGTCGCTCCGAATCGGAGCTGTTTTTT.

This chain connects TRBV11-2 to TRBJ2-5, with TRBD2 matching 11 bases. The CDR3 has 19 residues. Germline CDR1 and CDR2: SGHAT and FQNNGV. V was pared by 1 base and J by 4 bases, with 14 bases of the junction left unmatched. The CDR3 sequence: CASSLVDGLAGGLGETQYF. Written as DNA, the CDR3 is TGTGCCAGCAGCTTAGTCGATGGGCTAGCGGGAGGATTGGGAGAGACCCAGTACTTC. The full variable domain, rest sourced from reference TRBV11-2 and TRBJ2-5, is EAGVAQSPRYKIIEKRQSVAFWCNPISGHATLYWYQQILGQGPKLLIQFQNNGVVDDSQLPKDRFSAERLKGVDSTLKIQPAKLEDSAVYLCASSLVDGLAGGLGETQYFGPGTRLLVL.

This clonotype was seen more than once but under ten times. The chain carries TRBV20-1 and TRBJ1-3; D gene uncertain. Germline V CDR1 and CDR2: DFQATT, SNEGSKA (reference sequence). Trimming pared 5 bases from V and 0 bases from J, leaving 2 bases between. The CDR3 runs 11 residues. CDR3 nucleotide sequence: TGCAGTGCTCACTCTGGAAACACCATATATTTT. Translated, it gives CSAHSGNTIYF.

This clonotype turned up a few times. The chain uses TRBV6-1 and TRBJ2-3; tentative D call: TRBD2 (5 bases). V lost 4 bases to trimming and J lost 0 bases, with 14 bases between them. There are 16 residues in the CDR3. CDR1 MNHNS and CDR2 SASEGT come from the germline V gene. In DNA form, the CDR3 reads TGTGCCAGCAGTGGTATTATTAGCGTTAGCACAGATACGCAGTATTTT. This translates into CASSGIISVSTDTQYF.

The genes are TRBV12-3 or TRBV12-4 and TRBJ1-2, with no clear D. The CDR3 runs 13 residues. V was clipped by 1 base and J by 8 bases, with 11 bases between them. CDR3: CASSLVGRKGYTF. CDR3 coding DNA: TGTGCCAGCAGTTTAGTAGGCAGAAAAGGCTACACCTTC.

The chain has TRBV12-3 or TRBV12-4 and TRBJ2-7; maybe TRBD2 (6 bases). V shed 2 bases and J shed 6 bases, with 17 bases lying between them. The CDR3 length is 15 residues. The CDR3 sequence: CASSLTLRAGSEQYF. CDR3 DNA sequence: TGTGCCAGCAGTTTAACTCTCAGGGCGGGGAGCGAGCAGTACTTC.

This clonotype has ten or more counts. The CDR3 region has the DNA TGCAGTGCTAGAGGGGTTGTACTAGCGGGACCCTACGAGCAGTACTTC. This sequence encodes CSARGVVLAGPYEQYF. The V and J genes are TRBV20-1 and TRBJ2-7; 10 nucleotides match TRBD2. This CDR3 has 16 residues. CDR1 and CDR2 from the germline V gene are DFQATT and SNEGSKA (reference sequence). Trimming cost V 1 base and J 2 bases; bases outside gene matches: 8.

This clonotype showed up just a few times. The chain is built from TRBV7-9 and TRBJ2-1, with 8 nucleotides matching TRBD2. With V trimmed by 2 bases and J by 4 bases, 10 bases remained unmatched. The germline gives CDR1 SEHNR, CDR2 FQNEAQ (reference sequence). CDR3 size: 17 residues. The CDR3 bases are TGTGCCAGCAGCTTAAGGGAAGGGACTAGTGGTTACAATGAGCAGTTCTTC. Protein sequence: CASSLREGTSGYNEQFF. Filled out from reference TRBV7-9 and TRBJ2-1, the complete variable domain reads DTGVSQNPRHKITKRGQNVTFRCDPISEHNRLYWYRQTLGQGPEFLTYFQNEAQLEKSRLLSDRFSAERPKGSFSTLEIQRTEQGDSAMYLCASSLREGTSGYNEQFFGPGTRLTVL.

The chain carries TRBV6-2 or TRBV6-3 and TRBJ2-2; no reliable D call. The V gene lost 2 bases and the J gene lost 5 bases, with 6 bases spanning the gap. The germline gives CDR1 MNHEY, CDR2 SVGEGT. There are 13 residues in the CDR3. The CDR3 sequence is CASSYTDTGELFF. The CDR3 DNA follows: TGTGCCAGCAGTTACACGGATACCGGGGAGCTGTTTTTT.

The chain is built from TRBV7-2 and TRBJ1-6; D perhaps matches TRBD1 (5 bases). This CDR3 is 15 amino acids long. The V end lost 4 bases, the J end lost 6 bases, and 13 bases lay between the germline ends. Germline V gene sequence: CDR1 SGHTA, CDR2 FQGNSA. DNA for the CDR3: TGTGCCAGCAGCTATCTCGGGACGGGTAATTCACCCCTCCACTTT. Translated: CASSYLGTGNSPLHF.

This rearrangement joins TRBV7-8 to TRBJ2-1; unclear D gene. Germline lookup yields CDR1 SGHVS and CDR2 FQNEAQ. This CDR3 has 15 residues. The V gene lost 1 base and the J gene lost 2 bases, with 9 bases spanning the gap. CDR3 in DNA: TGTGCCAGCAGCTTAGAACAGCGCGCCTACAATGAGCAGTTCTTC. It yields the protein CASSLEQRAYNEQFF. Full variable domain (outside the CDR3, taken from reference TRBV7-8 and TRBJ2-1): GAGVSQSPRYKVAKRGQDVALRCDPISGHVSLFWYQQALGQGPEFLTYFQNEAQLDKSGLPSDRFFAERPEGSVSTLKIQRTQQEDSAVYLCASSLEQRAYNEQFFGPGTRLTVL.

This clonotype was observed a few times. DNA of the CDR3: TGTGCCAGCAGGGTTGACAATTACAATGAGCAGTTCTTC. Translating it yields CASRVDNYNEQFF. The genes are TRBV6-6 and TRBJ2-1; no clear D. This CDR3 is built from 13 residues. V lost 6 bases, J lost 4 bases, and 10 bases lay in between. CDR1 is MNHNY, CDR2 SVGAGI, per germline (reference sequence).

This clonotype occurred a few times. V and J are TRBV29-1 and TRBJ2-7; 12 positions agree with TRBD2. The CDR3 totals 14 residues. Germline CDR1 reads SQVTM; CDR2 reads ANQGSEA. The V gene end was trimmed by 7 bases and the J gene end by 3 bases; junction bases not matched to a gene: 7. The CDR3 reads CSALLAGGNYEQYF. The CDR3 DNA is TGCAGCGCCTTACTAGCGGGAGGAAACTACGAGCAGTACTTC.

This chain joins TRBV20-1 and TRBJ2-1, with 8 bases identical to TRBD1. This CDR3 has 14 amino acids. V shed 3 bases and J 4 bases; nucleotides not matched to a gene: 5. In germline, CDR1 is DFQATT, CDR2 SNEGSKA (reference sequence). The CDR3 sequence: CSASRGPGYNEQFF. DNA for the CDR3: TGCAGTGCTAGCAGGGGGCCTGGGTACAATGAGCAGTTCTTC.

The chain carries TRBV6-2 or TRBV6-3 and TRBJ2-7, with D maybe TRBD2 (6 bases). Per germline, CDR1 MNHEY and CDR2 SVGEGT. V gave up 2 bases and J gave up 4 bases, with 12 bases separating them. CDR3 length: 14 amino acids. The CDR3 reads CASSYPGAIYEQYF. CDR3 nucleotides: TGTGCCAGCAGTTACCCGGGAGCCATATACGAGCAGTACTTC.

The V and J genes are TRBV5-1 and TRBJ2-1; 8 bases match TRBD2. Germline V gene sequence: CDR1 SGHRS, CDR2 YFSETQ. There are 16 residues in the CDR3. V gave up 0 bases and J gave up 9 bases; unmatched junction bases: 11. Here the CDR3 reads CASSLASSGPPSEQFF. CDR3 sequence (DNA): TGCGCCAGCAGCTTGGCGTCTAGCGGGCCCCCTAGTGAGCAGTTCTTC.

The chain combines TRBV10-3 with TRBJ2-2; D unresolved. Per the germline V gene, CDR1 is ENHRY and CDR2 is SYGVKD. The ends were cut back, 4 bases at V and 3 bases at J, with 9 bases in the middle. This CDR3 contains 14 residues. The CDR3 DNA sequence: TGTGCCATCAGTGCTGGGCTTGACACCGGGGAGCTGTTTTTT. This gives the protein CAISAGLDTGELFF.

CDR3 sequence (DNA): TGTGCCAGCAGCTTAGCGGGACACCTGTACCAAGAGACCCAGTACTTC. Its translation: CASSLAGHLYQETQYF. The chain combines TRBV7-2 with TRBJ2-5; weak D call: TRBD1 (6 bases). V lost 0 bases, J lost 0 bases, and 11 bases lay in between. The CDR3 totals 16 residues. The germline V gene has CDR1 SGHTA and CDR2 FQGNSA.

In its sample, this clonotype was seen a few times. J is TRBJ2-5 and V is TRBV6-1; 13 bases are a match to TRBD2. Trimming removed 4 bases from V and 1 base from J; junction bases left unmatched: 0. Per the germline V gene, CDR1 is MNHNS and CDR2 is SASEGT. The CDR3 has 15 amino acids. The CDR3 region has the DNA TGTGCCAGCAGTGGACTAGCGGGGGGCCAAGAGACCCAGTACTTC. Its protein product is CASSGLAGGQETQYF.

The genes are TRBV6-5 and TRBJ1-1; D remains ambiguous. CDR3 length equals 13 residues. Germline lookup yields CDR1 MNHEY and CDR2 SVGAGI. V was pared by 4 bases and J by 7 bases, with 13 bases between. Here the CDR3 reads CASSSSLDGEAFF. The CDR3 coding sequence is TGTGCCAGCAGTTCTTCACTAGACGGTGAAGCTTTCTTT.

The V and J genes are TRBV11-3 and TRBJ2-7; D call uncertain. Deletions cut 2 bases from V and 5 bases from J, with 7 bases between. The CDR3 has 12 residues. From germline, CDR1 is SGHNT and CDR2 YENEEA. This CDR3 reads CASSLSDHEQYF. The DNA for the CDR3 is TGTGCCAGCAGCTTAAGCGACCACGAGCAGTACTTC.

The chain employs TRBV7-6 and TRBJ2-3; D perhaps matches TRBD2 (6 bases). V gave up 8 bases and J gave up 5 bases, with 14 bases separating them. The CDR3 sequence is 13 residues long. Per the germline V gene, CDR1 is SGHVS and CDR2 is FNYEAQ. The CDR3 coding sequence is TGTGCCAGCCAGAAGGCGGGGCAAGATACGCAGTATTTT. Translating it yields CASQKAGQDTQYF.